The entry below describes one T cell receptor (beta chain). Its target is unknown. The record originates from a study of shared clonotypes between healthy human individuals. This CDR3 has 14 amino acids. Trimming shortened V by 7 bases and J by 9 bases, and 19 bases separated the two germline ends. Germline CDR1 is MNHEY and CDR2 is SVGAGI. Source study methods: ImmunoSEQ only sent back junction sequences with no quality scores, so filtering was done differently. The repertoire was sequenced with immunoSEQ multiplex PCR; TCRdb's copy has only in-frame clones and lacks some. V, J and clone size were drawn from that table, and D and trimming were deduced from the DNA. This table holds 2 million to 2.5 million clones, 90% to 95% found once. Points from the study as a whole: Clonotypes shared by all four donors outscored non-shared clonotypes in generation probability.

This receptor was identified in a man between 18 and 35 years old in good health. Some clones in this sample may be carry-over from other donors' samples. Source material: naive CD4+ T cells from PBMCs. Noted subset: CD45RA+ positively selected. The V and J genes are TRBV6-5 and TRBJ2-1; tentative D call: TRBD2 (6 bases). The CDR3 DNA reads TGTGCCAGCAATGCGGCCGTAGCCGGGGGTGAGCAGTTCTTC. Its protein product is CASNAAVAGGEQFF.